The rows below give T cell receptor beta chains drawn from one sample of a study of OX40 agonist ivuxolimab in advanced cancers. The method was immunoSEQ multiplex PCR; TCRdb's version includes in-frame clones alone and lacks a portion of them. The table has about 83,000 clones, 92% seen once; the top ten hold approximately 8%. The sample in question was CD4+ or CD8+ T cells sorted from blood, obtained in a trial of the OX40 agonist ivuxolimab. The receptors come from an adult with an advanced solid tumor such as melanoma, head and neck, liver or kidney cancer. CDR3s leave out the opening cysteine and the closing phenylalanine or tryptophan. The size of a clone is reported for some rows only, either as once, few or many, or as a class for expanded clones.

TRBV30,TRBJ1-5,-,AWSVGRGQPQH
TRBV18,TRBJ2-3,-,ASSPAGDRLTDTQY
TRBV29-1,TRBJ2-3,-,SVEGSDRVTDTQY
TRBV21-1,TRBJ1-5,once,ASIDRFNQPQH
TRBV7-2,TRBJ2-1,-,ASSFGQGGHNEQF
TRBV5-1,TRBJ1-4,-,ASTGGGQGGEKLF
TRBV23-1,TRBJ1-5,-,ASSRVGQGQCNQPQH
TRBV27,TRBJ2-7,-,ASSLGANYEQY
TRBV27,TRBJ2-7,-,ASSLGGGRYEQY
TRBV25-1,TRBJ2-5,-,ASSERGYGETQY
TRBV5-1,TRBJ2-7,-,ASSLAPEGDEQY
TRBV6-5,TRBJ2-3,once,ASSYHPEGGTDTQY
TRBV13,TRBJ2-1,-,ASSLWGTYGIGQF
TRBV13,TRBJ1-2,medium-sized,ASSLGTAYGYT
TRBV4-3,TRBJ1-2,-,ASSQGPNYGYT
TRBV15,TRBJ1-4,-,ATSTGDLNEKLF
TRBV29-1,TRBJ1-2,-,SVDRGQPLYGYT
TRBV5-1,TRBJ1-2,-,ASSPGPYGYT
TRBV27,TRBJ2-1,-,ASGRGTGGYNEQF
TRBV7-6,TRBJ2-7,-,ASSLGYGTYEQY
TRBV6-4,TRBJ2-2,-,ASSEAGANTGELF
TRBV12-5,TRBJ2-1,-,ASGFASGVGRNEQF
TRBV13,TRBJ2-5,-,ASTLTGTAPQETQY
TRBV7-9,TRBJ2-7,-,ASSLARGGRETYEQY
TRBV13,TRBJ2-7,-,ASSPGQPYEQY
TRBV19,TRBJ2-7,-,ASSIGRFYEQY
TRBV15,TRBJ1-1,-,ATSRAGVRAF
TRBV18,TRBJ1-5,-,ASSPNPGARGGNQPQH
TRBV30,TRBJ1-4,-,AWRAGHGYEKLF